Below are 28 T cell receptor beta chains sequenced from a single sample in a study of blood T cell repertoires in COVID-19. Assay used: immunoSEQ multiplex PCR; TCRdb lists only in-frame clones, some missing. The repertoire holds about 73,000 clones, roughly four fifths seen once, with 5% to 7% in the top ten. Sequenced sample: peripheral blood. The receptors originated from a woman between 55 and 75 years old with acute or convalescent COVID-19.

This clone has a handful of counts. V is TRBV11-2 and J is TRBJ2-4, with TRBD1 matching over 11 bases. The J segment lost 2 bases and the V segment lost 1 base, leaving 4 bases of the junction unmatched. Germline CDR1 SGHAT, CDR2 FQNNGV. This CDR3 is built from 17 residues. The CDR3 sequence is CASSLGGQGATKNIQYF. CDR3 nucleotides: TGTGCCAGCAGCTTAGGCGGACAGGGGGCCACCAAAAACATTCAGTACTTC. Full variable domain (remainder filled in from reference TRBV11-2 and TRBJ2-4): EAGVAQSPRYKIIEKRQSVAFWCNPISGHATLYWYQQILGQGPKLLIQFQNNGVVDDSQLPKDRFSAERLKGVDSTLKIQPAKLEDSAVYLCASSLGGQGATKNIQYFGAGTRLSVL.

V usage is TRBV3-1 (or the pseudogene TRBV3-2) and J usage is TRBJ2-7; 8 nucleotides agree with TRBD1. V gave up 3 bases and J gave up 2 bases; unmatched junction bases: 3. This CDR3 is 14 amino acids long. Germline V gene sequence: CDR1 LGHDT, CDR2 YNNKEL (reference sequence). CDR3 in amino acids: CASSQGQVTYEQYF. The CDR3 DNA is TGTGCCAGCAGCCAGGGACAGGTCACCTACGAGCAGTACTTC.

The chain is built from TRBV5-6 and TRBJ1-1; D is uncertain. V was clipped by 2 bases and J by 8 bases, with 13 bases between them. The CDR3 length is 13 residues. Germline CDR1 and CDR2: SGHDT and YYEEEE. The CDR3 DNA reads TGTGCCAGCAGCTTACTCGTCCCTCGGGAAGCTTTCTTT. This codes for CASSLLVPREAFF.

The V gene is TRBV30, the J gene TRBJ1-2; a weak D match, TRBD1 (5 bases). The CDR3 is 11 amino acids. Germline V gene data show CDR1 as GTSNPN and CDR2 as SVGIG (reference sequence). The ends were cut back, 3 bases at V and 7 bases at J, with 9 bases in the middle. The DNA of the CDR3 is TGTGCCTGGAGGGGGCTGGGTGGCTACACCTTC. Encoded protein: CAWRGLGGYTF.

The chain combines TRBV7-2 with TRBJ1-2; a weak D match, TRBD1 (6 bases). Trimming left V 4 bases short and J 6 bases short, with 18 bases between. There are 15 residues in the CDR3. Per germline, CDR1 SGHTA and CDR2 FQGNSA. CDR3 region: CASSSTMTGLDGYTF. DNA for the CDR3: TGTGCCAGCAGCTCTACTATGACAGGATTGGATGGCTACACCTTC.

This rearrangement joins TRBV5-5 to TRBJ1-6; D unresolved. The CDR3 runs 16 residues. Germline V gene sequence: CDR1 SGHKS, CDR2 YYEKEE (reference sequence). Trimming left V 3 bases short and J 5 bases short, with 15 bases between. The CDR3 sequence is CASSSLPYRDNSPLHF. The CDR3 DNA reads as TGTGCCAGCAGCTCGTTGCCCTATCGGGATAATTCACCCCTCCACTTT.

This chain links TRBV30 with TRBJ1-1, with 8 positions matching TRBD1. J was trimmed by 8 bases and V by 0 bases; bases with no gene match: 2. CDR3 length: 12 residues. The germline gives CDR1 GTSNPN, CDR2 SVGIG (reference sequence). In DNA form, the CDR3 reads TGTGCCTGGAGTGTGGGGGACAGGGAAGCTTTCTTT. Its translation is CAWSVGDREAFF.

The chain couples TRBV6-5 to TRBJ2-3; perhaps TRBD1 as D (6 bases). CDR3 length: 13 amino acids. V was pared by 8 bases and J by 0 bases, with 9 bases between. Looked up from germline, CDR1 is MNHEY and CDR2 is SVGAGI. The DNA for the CDR3 is TGTGCCAGCTACAGGGTTAGCACAGATACGCAGTATTTT. It is translated as CASYRVSTDTQYF.

The V and J genes are TRBV12-1 and TRBJ1-3; the table's D call TRBD1 went unverified against the DNA. TRBV12-1 is a documented pseudogene. The CDR3 runs 13 residues. This CDR3 reads CASSLAGRNTIYF. The CDR3 DNA reads TGTGCCAGCAGCTTAGCAGGGAGAAACACCATATATTTT.

This clone appeared a few times. The gene calls are TRBV29-1 and TRBJ1-1; D is possibly TRBD1 (5 bases). Germline CDR1 reads SQVTM; CDR2 reads ANQGSEA. Trimming cost V 6 bases and J 6 bases, with 11 bases left between them. The CDR3 covers 11 residues. CDR3 sequence reads: CSVADSAEAFF. The CDR3 coding sequence is TGCAGCGTCGCTGACAGCGCTGAAGCTTTCTTT.

V usage is TRBV5-1 and J usage is TRBJ2-7, with 15 bases fitting TRBD2. V was clipped by 4 bases and J by 3 bases; unmatched bases: 11. This CDR3 comprises 18 residues. Looked up from germline, CDR1 is SGHRS and CDR2 is YFSETQ. The CDR3 is CASSGKGLAGGPFYEQYF. The CDR3 DNA follows: TGCGCCAGCAGCGGCAAGGGACTAGCGGGGGGTCCATTCTACGAGCAGTACTTC. The full variable domain, in which reference TRBV5-1 and TRBJ2-7 provide the parts outside the CDR3, is KAGVTQTPRYLIKTRGQQVTLSCSPISGHRSVSWYQQTPGQGLQFLFEYFSETQRNKGNFPGRFSGRQFSNSRSEMNVSTLELGDSALYLCASSGKGLAGGPFYEQYFGPGTRLTVT.

The chain joins TRBV6-5 to TRBJ2-2, with a weak D call TRBD2 (6 bases). CDR1 is MNHEY and CDR2 is SVGAGI in the germline V gene. The CDR3 contains 14 residues. Trimming cost V 6 bases and J 6 bases, with 14 bases left between them. This chain's CDR3 is CASSPGLRPGELFF. The CDR3 DNA sequence: TGTGCCAGCAGCCCCGGACTAAGACCCGGGGAGCTGTTTTTT.

This chain links TRBV12-3 or TRBV12-4 with TRBJ1-2; 7 nucleotides agree with TRBD1. With V trimmed by 5 bases and J by 5 bases, 5 bases remained unmatched. There are 13 residues in the CDR3. The CDR3 DNA sequence: TGTGCCAGCAGTCGAGGACAGGATTATGGCTACACCTTC. The encoded protein is CASSRGQDYGYTF.

The chain's CDR3 is CASSPTGSEQYF. The DNA of the CDR3 is TGTGCCAGCAGCCCAACAGGGTCCGAGCAGTACTTC. This rearrangement joins TRBV3-1 (or the pseudogene TRBV3-2) to TRBJ2-7; possibly TRBD1 for D (6 bases). Trimming left V 4 bases short and J 6 bases short, with 10 bases between. Germline V gene sequence: CDR1 LGHDT, CDR2 YNNKEL (reference sequence). The CDR3 length is 12 residues.

This clone is a singleton in its sample. The rearrangement links TRBV27 to TRBJ1-2; D not resolved. Trimming took 2 bases from V and 4 from J, leaving 8 bases between them. This CDR3 comprises 13 residues. Germline CDR1 is MNHEY and CDR2 is SMNVEV (reference sequence). CDR3 DNA sequence: TGTGCCAGCAGTTTAGAGGGTTCCTATGGCTACACCTTC. Its protein product is CASSLEGSYGYTF.

The chain employs TRBV4-1 and TRBJ1-2; tentative D call: TRBD1 (6 bases). Germline values: CDR1 MGHRA, CDR2 YSYEKL. The CDR3 loop spans 15 amino acids. Between the trimmed V and J ends, which lost 1 base and 2 bases, there was a span of 11 bases. DNA for the CDR3: TGCGCCAGCAGCCAAGCAGACACAGGGAACTATGGCTACACCTTC. Residues: CASSQADTGNYGYTF.

The chain combines TRBV10-2 with TRBJ2-1, with 14 positions matching TRBD2. Germline CDR1 WSHSY, CDR2 SAAADI. The CDR3 is 14 amino acids. V shed 6 bases and J 8 bases; nucleotides not matched to a gene: 3. CDR3 nucleotides: TGCGCCAGCAGAAGACTAGCGGGGGGGCATGAGCAGTTCTTC. Translation: CASRRLAGGHEQFF.

This rearrangement joins TRBV7-2 to TRBJ2-1, with a possible D match to TRBD2 (6 bases). This CDR3 has 14 residues. V shed 5 bases and J shed 7 bases, with 15 bases lying between them. CDR1 and CDR2 (germline): SGHTA, FQGNSA. The DNA for the CDR3 is TGTGCCAGCAGCCCCCCCCCGCGGGGAAATGAGCAGTTCTTC. Translating gives CASSPPPRGNEQFF.

The genes are TRBV7-9 and TRBJ1-5; tentative D call: TRBD1 (5 bases). The ends were cut back, 5 bases at V and 2 bases at J, with 10 bases in the middle. Germline V gene lookup returns CDR1 SEHNR and CDR2 FQNEAQ (reference sequence). The CDR3 runs to 14 residues. The CDR3 nucleotides read TGTGCCAGCAGCCTGGGGGGGGGCAATCAGCCCCAGCATTTT. Translated: CASSLGGGNQPQHF.

This chain joins TRBV4-1 and TRBJ1-3; a weak D match, TRBD1 (5 bases). Germline V gives CDR1 MGHRA, CDR2 YSYEKL. The V end was cut by 3 bases, the J end by 5 bases, with 11 bases between. The CDR3 sequence is 14 residues long. The CDR3 reads CASSQGLDRNTIYF. CDR3 coding DNA: TGCGCCAGCAGCCAGGGACTGGATCGAAACACCATATATTTT.

The V and J genes are TRBV2 and TRBJ2-2; 9 bases agree with TRBD1. The CDR3 has 15 amino acids. Germline values: CDR1 SNHLY, CDR2 FYNNEI. The ends lost 2 bases at V and 6 bases at J; junction bases unmatched: 4. Here the CDR3 reads CASSENRGLSGELFF. CDR3 in DNA: TGTGCCAGCAGTGAAAACAGGGGGCTCTCCGGGGAGCTGTTTTTT.

CDR3 protein: CASSFGSDSANYGYTF. In DNA form, the CDR3 reads TGTGCCAGCAGCTTCGGGTCGGACAGCGCTAACTATGGCTACACCTTC. The chain couples TRBV5-6 to TRBJ1-2, with D perhaps matching TRBD1 (6 bases). The germline CDR1 and CDR2 sequences are SGHDT and YYEEEE. The CDR3 sequence is 16 residues long. Trimming left V 2 bases short and J 0 bases short, with 14 bases between.

J is TRBJ1-2 and V is TRBV6-5; 9 bases line up with TRBD1. CDR1 is MNHEY, CDR2 SVGAGI, per germline. With 8 bases clipped from V and 4 bases from J, the junction kept 5 bases outside the gene matches. The CDR3 runs 13 residues. Here the CDR3 reads CASGQQGAYGYTF. In DNA, the CDR3 is TGTGCCAGCGGTCAACAGGGGGCCTATGGCTACACCTTC.

The count of this clone is one. The chain recombines TRBV27 with TRBJ1-3; 8 bases are shared with TRBD1. Germline V gene sequence: CDR1 MNHEY, CDR2 SMNVEV (reference sequence). The CDR3 has 16 amino acids. Trimming took 4 bases from V and 4 from J; bases not matched to a gene: 9. DNA for the CDR3: TGTGCCAGCAGTTCCGGACAGGGACGATTAGGAAACACCATATATTTT. Residues: CASSSGQGRLGNTIYF.

The chain carries TRBV5-4 and TRBJ2-3; D not certain. Germline CDR1 is SGHNT and CDR2 is YYREEE (reference sequence). The CDR3 has 12 residues. V was pared by 5 bases and J by 0 bases, with 4 bases between. CDR3 DNA: TGTGCCAGCAGACTTAGCACAGATACGCAGTATTTT. This gives the protein CASRLSTDTQYF.

The chain joins TRBV6-5 to TRBJ1-4, with unresolved D. The CDR3 is 14 amino acids. Between the trimmed V and J ends, which lost 2 bases and 8 bases, there was a span of 12 bases. From germline, CDR1 is MNHEY and CDR2 SVGAGI. CDR3 residues: CASSYRGPWEKLFF. The CDR3 bases are TGTGCCAGCAGTTACCGTGGGCCGTGGGAAAAACTGTTTTTT.

V gene TRBV9 combines with J gene TRBJ2-2, with 8 bases identical to TRBD2. The CDR3 has 14 residues. Per germline, CDR1 SGDLS and CDR2 YYNGEE. V shed 4 bases, J shed 4 bases, and the junction held 3 bases outside the gene matches. This CDR3 reads CASSTGGITGELFF. CDR3 in DNA: TGTGCCAGCAGCACGGGGGGGATCACCGGGGAGCTGTTTTTT.

The chain employs TRBV4-1 and TRBJ2-7, with D possibly being TRBD1 (6 bases). The V gene's germline CDR1 is MGHRA and CDR2 YSYEKL. The ends were cut back, 5 bases at V and 3 bases at J, with 11 bases in the middle. The CDR3 is made up of 13 amino acids. The CDR3 spells CASSIRTDYEQYF. CDR3 DNA: TGCGCCAGCAGCATTCGGACAGACTACGAGCAGTACTTC.